One and the same sample provided the 19 T cell receptor beta chains below, sequenced in a study of T cell responses to AZD1222 COVID-19 vaccine. Using immunoSEQ multiplex PCR, the repertoire was profiled, and TCRdb retains in-frame clones only, with some absent. Altogether 150,000 to 200,000 clones are present, 92% being singletons, with the ten largest covering around 1.3%. Sequences were derived from peripheral blood, sampled on day 0 of AZD1222 vaccination. These receptor sequences come from an adult in good health.

CDR3 nucleotides: TGTGCCAGCAGCTTAGCGGGCAGCCGGACTGGCGAGCAGTACTTC. Translating it yields CASSLAGSRTGEQYF. This sequence joins TRBV7-8 and TRBJ2-7; D might be TRBD2 (5 bases). V was shortened by 0 bases and J by 6 bases, with 15 bases between the two germline ends. The germline gives CDR1 SGHVS, CDR2 FQNEAQ. The CDR3 consists of 15 residues.

CDR3 residues: CASSQGQGTHYGYTF. DNA for the CDR3: TGTGCCAGCAGCCAAGGTCAGGGGACCCACTATGGCTACACCTTC. The chain uses TRBV14 and TRBJ1-2; a weak D match, TRBD1 (6 bases). Germline assignment: CDR1 SGHDN and CDR2 FVKESK. The CDR3 consists of 15 residues. Trimming left V 1 base short and J 3 bases short, with 12 bases between.

The rearrangement links TRBV7-2 to TRBJ2-1; no reliable D call. Germline V gene data show CDR1 as SGHTA and CDR2 as FQGNSA. The CDR3 spans 16 residues. V was cut by 3 bases and J by 4 bases, with 16 bases left in between. CDR3 amino acids: CASSLEPPSAYNEQFF. DNA of the CDR3: TGTGCCAGCAGCTTGGAGCCACCCTCGGCGTACAATGAGCAGTTCTTC.

The gene calls are TRBV4-3 and TRBJ2-7; 7 bases fit TRBD1. V lost 6 bases, J lost 0 bases, and 8 bases stayed unmatched. The germline gives CDR1 LGHNA, CDR2 YSLEER. CDR3 length: 15 residues. CDR3 loop: CASRFRAGGSYEQYF. The CDR3 DNA reads as TGCGCCAGCAGGTTTCGGGCAGGGGGCTCCTACGAGCAGTACTTC.

The chain combines TRBV6-4 with TRBJ1-2; D not resolved. V gave up 6 bases and J gave up 8 bases, with 10 bases separating them. Germline CDR1 MRHNA, CDR2 SNTAGT. The CDR3 totals 11 residues. The DNA for the CDR3 is TGTGCCAGCAGCGACCTGGGGGGCTACACCTTC. It encodes CASSDLGGYTF.

The chain carries TRBV4-3 and TRBJ2-3; TRBD2 is a possible D gene (5 bases). The germline CDR1 and CDR2 sequences are LGHNA and YSLEER. The CDR3 has 16 amino acids. With 2 bases removed from V and 7 bases from J, the gap between germline ends came to 19 bases. CDR3 DNA sequence: TGCGCCAGCAGCCAAAGGGCAAGAGGGTTTGGTTATACGCAGTATTTT. As protein: CASSQRARGFGYTQYF.

This clone showed up just a few times. CDR3 DNA sequence: TGCGCCAGCAGCTTGGACGGACAGGGGCATCAGCCCCAGCATTTT. It translates to CASSLDGQGHQPQHF. The V gene is TRBV5-1, the J gene TRBJ1-5, with 9 nucleotides matching TRBD1. Unmatched junction bases numbered 3, after V lost 0 bases and J lost 5 bases. CDR1 is SGHRS, CDR2 YFSETQ, per germline. CDR3 size: 15 residues.

The V call is TRBV18, the J call TRBJ1-3; no clear D. The CDR3 is made up of 15 amino acids. The germline V gene has CDR1 KGHSH and CDR2 LQKENI. Trimming took off 3 bases at V and 0 bases at J, with 9 bases between the two ends. This CDR3 reads CASSPGENSGNTIYF. CDR3 nucleotides: TGTGCCAGCTCACCCGGGGAGAACTCTGGAAACACCATATATTTT.

CDR3 protein: CASSPQEAQPQHF. The DNA for the CDR3 is TGTGCCAGCAGCCCGCAGGAGGCTCAGCCCCAGCATTTT. The chain recombines TRBV7-9 with TRBJ1-5; D gene uncertain. V lost 5 bases and J 6 bases, leaving 11 bases between the germline ends. There are 13 residues in the CDR3. CDR1 SEHNR and CDR2 FQNEAQ come from the germline V gene (reference sequence).

The chain uses TRBV4-2 and TRBJ2-7, with D unresolved. V lost 1 base and J 2 bases, leaving 9 bases between the germline ends. Germline CDR1 reads LGHNA; CDR2 reads YNFKEQ. The CDR3 consists of 14 residues. The CDR3 nucleotides are TGTGCCAGCAGCCAAGGGACGGCGACCTACGAGCAGTACTTC. Encoded protein: CASSQGTATYEQYF.

The V call is TRBV5-6, the J call TRBJ1-1; the D is unclear. The CDR3 spans 13 residues. Germline CDR1 is SGHDT and CDR2 is YYEEEE. Between the trimmed V and J ends, which lost 2 bases and 3 bases, there was a span of 8 bases. CDR3 in amino acids: CASSFTRDTEAFF. The CDR3 nucleotides read TGTGCCAGCAGCTTCACTAGGGACACTGAAGCTTTCTTT.

The chain combines TRBV3-1 (or the pseudogene TRBV3-2) with TRBJ1-2; D gene unclear. The CDR3 consists of 12 residues. The V gene's germline CDR1 is LGHDT and CDR2 YNNKEL (reference sequence). Trimming removed 6 bases from V and 0 bases from J, with 5 bases in between. The CDR3 region has the DNA TGTGCCAGCAGAGATGCTAACTATGGCTACACCTTC. It specifies CASRDANYGYTF.

The V call is TRBV23-1, the J call TRBJ1-2; tentatively, D is TRBD1 (5 bases). TRBV23-1 is an ORF, with its function uncertain. This CDR3 is built from 14 residues. Trimming shortened V by 5 bases and J by 3 bases, and 13 bases separated the two germline ends. CDR3 in DNA: TGCGCCAGCAGTGGGGAGGGGCACTACTATGGCTACACCTTC. Protein product: CASSGEGHYYGYTF.

The J gene is TRBJ2-2, the V gene TRBV4-1; D is unresolved. The CDR3 has 13 residues. Per germline, CDR1 MGHRA and CDR2 YSYEKL. V lost 4 bases and J lost 6, with 9 bases in between. CDR3 in amino acids: CASSPPLSGELFF. CDR3 DNA sequence: TGCGCCAGCAGCCCCCCCCTCTCCGGGGAGCTGTTTTTT.

This chain links TRBV6-5 with TRBJ2-1; 9 bases map to TRBD2. This CDR3 is built from 14 residues. Germline V gives CDR1 MNHEY, CDR2 SVGAGI. Germline trimming cut 7 bases from V and 7 bases from J; bases unmatched to any gene: 8. CDR3 DNA: TGTGCCAGCAAGCGGAGCGGGAGGAGGAATGAGCAGTTCTTC. As protein: CASKRSGRRNEQFF.

This rearrangement joins TRBV2 to TRBJ1-1; no definite D call. Germline V gene sequence: CDR1 SNHLY, CDR2 FYNNEI. Trimming removed 4 bases at V and 0 bases at J, with 15 bases between. The CDR3 has 16 amino acids. Here the CDR3 DNA reads TGTGCCAGCAGTGCCGAAGGGCTAGGGATGAACACTGAAGCTTTCTTT. Its protein product is CASSAEGLGMNTEAFF.

CDR3 in DNA: TGTGCCAGCAGCCCGGGGGTGGGGTCCTACAATGAGCAGTTCTTC. Translation gives CASSPGVGSYNEQFF. The chain employs TRBV5-5 and TRBJ2-1; possibly TRBD2 for D (6 bases). The CDR3 sequence is 15 residues long. Trimming took 4 bases from V and 1 from J, leaving 12 bases between them. CDR1 and CDR2 from the germline V gene are SGHKS and YYEKEE (reference sequence). Together with reference TRBV5-5 and TRBJ2-1, the CDR3 gives the full variable domain: DAGVTQSPTHLIKTRGQQVTLRCSPISGHKSVSWYQQVLGQGPQFIFQYYEKEERGRGNFPDRFSARQFPNYSSELNVNALLLGDSALYLCASSPGVGSYNEQFFGPGTRLTVL.

This chain links TRBV7-9 with TRBJ2-6; 7 positions match TRBD1. Unmatched junction bases numbered 19, after V lost 5 bases and J lost 0 bases. This CDR3 has 21 residues. Germline V CDR1 and CDR2: SEHNR, FQNEAQ (reference sequence). CDR3 protein: CASSTRTGSTQTSSGANVLTF. CDR3 nucleotide sequence: TGTGCCAGCAGCACCCGGACAGGTTCCACCCAAACTAGCTCTGGGGCCAACGTCCTGACTTTC.

This clone was seen more than once but under ten times. The V and J genes are TRBV6-5 and TRBJ2-7; D call uncertain. CDR3 length: 16 residues. Trimming pared 2 bases from V and 1 base from J, leaving 15 bases between. Germline V CDR1 and CDR2: MNHEY, SVGAGI. In nucleotides, the CDR3 is TGTGCCAGCAGTTACGGGGAAGGGTTTGGGTCCTACGAGCAGTACTTC. It yields the protein CASSYGEGFGSYEQYF.